A selection of T cell receptor beta chains follows, all from one sample in a study of T cell responses to AZD1222 COVID-19 vaccine. Method: immunoSEQ multiplex PCR; TCRdb's copy keeps in-frame clones and lacks some. The sample shows roughly 120,000 clones, just over 85% of them seen only once. The sequencing here drew on peripheral blood, taken on day 0 of AZD1222 vaccination. These receptor sequences come from an adult in good health. Each CDR3 is given with its conserved first and last residue. Each record gives: CDR3 DNA, CDR3 protein, J gene, clone size, D gene, V gene, CDR3 length. D genes are given only for firm matches. Clone size, where shown, is once, few, many, or a class for clones that have expanded.

CDR3 DNA: TGTGCCAGCAGCCTTGGAGGGGAAGCTAATGAAAAACTGTTTTTT
CDR3 protein: CASSLGGEANEKLFF
J gene: TRBJ1-4
clone size: .
D gene: .
V gene: TRBV5-4
CDR3 length: 15

CDR3 DNA: TGTGCCAGCTCGCCCCGACAGGGGGGGACAGATACGCAGTATTTT
CDR3 protein: CASSPRQGGTDTQYF
J gene: TRBJ2-3
clone size: .
D gene: TRBD1
V gene: TRBV18
CDR3 length: 15

CDR3 DNA: TGTGCCAGCAGTTCTCCGGGACAGGGAAACTATGGCTACACCTTC
CDR3 protein: CASSSPGQGNYGYTF
J gene: TRBJ1-2
clone size: once
D gene: TRBD1
V gene: TRBV6-2/TRBV6-3
CDR3 length: 15

CDR3 DNA: TGTGCCAGCAGTTACTCGAGGCTCGCGACGAACGAGCAGTACTTC
CDR3 protein: CASSYSRLATNEQYF
J gene: TRBJ2-7
clone size: once
D gene: .
V gene: TRBV6-5
CDR3 length: 15

CDR3 DNA: TGTGCCTGGAGTGTACGTCAGAACACTGAAGCTTTCTTT
CDR3 protein: CAWSVRQNTEAFF
J gene: TRBJ1-1
clone size: .
D gene: .
V gene: TRBV30
CDR3 length: 13

CDR3 DNA: TGTGCCAGCAGCTTAGGACGTCCCGGGGAGCTGTTTTTT
CDR3 protein: CASSLGRPGELFF
J gene: TRBJ2-2
clone size: .
D gene: .
V gene: TRBV7-2
CDR3 length: 13

CDR3 DNA: TGTGCCAGCAGTTACGTAGGACAGGGCCTCTTCTATGGCTACACCTTC
CDR3 protein: CASSYVGQGLFYGYTF
J gene: TRBJ1-2
clone size: .
D gene: TRBD1
V gene: TRBV6-5
CDR3 length: 16

CDR3 DNA: TGTGCCAGCAGAGGACAGGGGGCTTCTCCCGGGGAGCTGTTTTTT
CDR3 protein: CASRGQGASPGELFF
J gene: TRBJ2-2
clone size: .
D gene: TRBD1
V gene: TRBV6-5
CDR3 length: 15

CDR3 DNA: TGTGCCAGCAGTCCGGGGGCAGGTAATCAGCCCCAGCATTTT
CDR3 protein: CASSPGAGNQPQHF
J gene: TRBJ1-5
clone size: .
D gene: .
V gene: TRBV27
CDR3 length: 14

CDR3 DNA: TGTGCCAGCAGCTTAGACACCTCACGCTCTGGAAACACCATATATTTT
CDR3 protein: CASSLDTSRSGNTIYF
J gene: TRBJ1-3
clone size: .
D gene: .
V gene: TRBV7-2
CDR3 length: 16

CDR3 DNA: TGTGCCACCAGCAGTTGGACAGGGGGCAGGACCGGGGAGCTGTTTTTT
CDR3 protein: CATSSWTGGRTGELFF
J gene: TRBJ2-2
clone size: .
D gene: TRBD1
V gene: TRBV15
CDR3 length: 16

CDR3 DNA: TGTGCCAGCACTGCCGACGCCACCTACGAGCAGTACTTC
CDR3 protein: CASTADATYEQYF
J gene: TRBJ2-7
clone size: .
D gene: .
V gene: TRBV28
CDR3 length: 13

CDR3 DNA: TGTGCCAGCACGGGTCGGGGCAGGGTAAGGGATTCGTATGGCTACACCTTC
CDR3 protein: CASTGRGRVRDSYGYTF
J gene: TRBJ1-2
clone size: .
D gene: .
V gene: TRBV3-1/TRBV3-2
CDR3 length: 17

CDR3 DNA: TGTGCCAGCTCTCCAGGACGGGAAGAGGAGGATCTGTACTTC
CDR3 protein: CASSPGREEEDLYF
J gene: TRBJ2-7
clone size: .
D gene: .
V gene: TRBV18
CDR3 length: 14

CDR3 DNA: TGTGCCAGCAGCTTGGAACGACAGGGGTGGGGTGAAGCTTTCTTT
CDR3 protein: CASSLERQGWGEAFF
J gene: TRBJ1-1
clone size: .
D gene: TRBD1
V gene: TRBV5-4
CDR3 length: 15

CDR3 DNA: TGTGCCAGCAGTTTGGATAATTCACCCCTCCACTTT
CDR3 protein: CASSLDNSPLHF
J gene: TRBJ1-6
clone size: few
D gene: .
V gene: TRBV12-3/TRBV12-4
CDR3 length: 12

CDR3 DNA: TGTGCCAGCAGTTACGCGGACAGGGGGGATTATGGCTACACCTTC
CDR3 protein: CASSYADRGDYGYTF
J gene: TRBJ1-2
clone size: .
D gene: TRBD1
V gene: TRBV6-6
CDR3 length: 15

CDR3 DNA: TGTGCCAGCAGCTTAGTTATGAACACTGAAGCTTTCTTT
CDR3 protein: CASSLVMNTEAFF
J gene: TRBJ1-1
clone size: .
D gene: .
V gene: TRBV7-2
CDR3 length: 13

CDR3 DNA: TGTGCCAGCAGTGACTCGACGCGGGGGGGCCGCCCCTACAATGAGCAGTTCTTC
CDR3 protein: CASSDSTRGGRPYNEQFF
J gene: TRBJ2-1
clone size: .
D gene: TRBD2
V gene: TRBV6-4
CDR3 length: 18

CDR3 DNA: TGTGCCAGCAGTCGGTATAGCGGGGGAGATAGCAATCAGCCCCAGCATTTT
CDR3 protein: CASSRYSGGDSNQPQHF
J gene: TRBJ1-5
clone size: .
D gene: .
V gene: TRBV6-6
CDR3 length: 17

CDR3 DNA: TGTGCCAGCAGCAGGGACAGGGCAGGAGAGACCCAGTACTTC
CDR3 protein: CASSRDRAGETQYF
J gene: TRBJ2-5
clone size: .
D gene: TRBD1
V gene: TRBV2
CDR3 length: 14

CDR3 DNA: TGCGCCAGCACCTCTAGCGGGGGTTACGAGCAGTACTTC
CDR3 protein: CASTSSGGYEQYF
J gene: TRBJ2-7
clone size: .
D gene: TRBD2
V gene: TRBV10-2
CDR3 length: 13

CDR3 DNA: TGTGCCAGCACCAGGACTTTTCGCGGTAATCAGCCCCAGCATTTT
CDR3 protein: CASTRTFRGNQPQHF
J gene: TRBJ1-5
clone size: .
D gene: .
V gene: TRBV19
CDR3 length: 15

CDR3 DNA: TGTGCCAGCAGCTCTCCCCGGGCAGGACAGACACTTTCCAATCAGCCCCAGCATTTT
CDR3 protein: CASSSPRAGQTLSNQPQHF
J gene: TRBJ1-5
clone size: .
D gene: .
V gene: TRBV7-8
CDR3 length: 19

CDR3 DNA: TGTGCCAGCAGGAAATGGGGCCAGGAGGCGGAAGCTTTCTTT
CDR3 protein: CASRKWGQEAEAFF
J gene: TRBJ1-1
clone size: .
D gene: .
V gene: TRBV28
CDR3 length: 14

CDR3 DNA: TGCGCCAGCAGCTTGGACCGGACGGATAATTCACCCCTCCACTTT
CDR3 protein: CASSLDRTDNSPLHF
J gene: TRBJ1-6
clone size: .
D gene: .
V gene: TRBV5-1
CDR3 length: 15

CDR3 DNA: TGTGCCAGCAGTCGACCATTGGCGGGGGGTCCCTCCTACGAGCAGTACTTC
CDR3 protein: CASSRPLAGGPSYEQYF
J gene: TRBJ2-7
clone size: .
D gene: TRBD2
V gene: TRBV6-6
CDR3 length: 17

CDR3 DNA: TGCGCCAGCAGCCAGCATATCACAGGGGCCGGCACCGGGGAGCTGTTTTTT
CDR3 protein: CASSQHITGAGTGELFF
J gene: TRBJ2-2
clone size: few
D gene: TRBD1
V gene: TRBV4-3
CDR3 length: 17

CDR3 DNA: TGTGCCAGCAGCTTTGCCTACGAGCAGTACTTC
CDR3 protein: CASSFAYEQYF
J gene: TRBJ2-7
clone size: .
D gene: .
V gene: TRBV7-2
CDR3 length: 11

CDR3 DNA: TGTGCCAGCAGTGTACAGGGGGCGTATGGCTACACCTTC
CDR3 protein: CASSVQGAYGYTF
J gene: TRBJ1-2
clone size: .
D gene: TRBD1
V gene: TRBV2
CDR3 length: 13

CDR3 DNA: TGTGCCATCAGTCCGGTGGATCAGCCCCAGCATTTT
CDR3 protein: CAISPVDQPQHF
J gene: TRBJ1-5
clone size: few
D gene: .
V gene: TRBV10-3
CDR3 length: 12

CDR3 DNA: TGTGCCACCAGTGAGGCAGGGACCGGGACCGGGGAGCTGTTTTTT
CDR3 protein: CATSEAGTGTGELFF
J gene: TRBJ2-2
clone size: .
D gene: .
V gene: TRBV24-1
CDR3 length: 15

CDR3 DNA: TGTGCCAACAGAGAGGAGGTTGACAAGGCCTACTCTGGAAACACCATATATTTT
CDR3 protein: CANREEVDKAYSGNTIYF
J gene: TRBJ1-3
clone size: .
D gene: .
V gene: TRBV2
CDR3 length: 18

CDR3 DNA: TGTGCCAGCAGCGTAGAACCAGGGGAGTGGACTGAAGCTTTCTTT
CDR3 protein: CASSVEPGEWTEAFF
J gene: TRBJ1-1
clone size: .
D gene: .
V gene: TRBV9
CDR3 length: 15

CDR3 DNA: TGTGCCAGCAGCCAAAGAAGAACAGGAGAGAACACCGGGGAGCTGTTTTTT
CDR3 protein: CASSQRRTGENTGELFF
J gene: TRBJ2-2
clone size: .
D gene: .
V gene: TRBV3-1/TRBV3-2
CDR3 length: 17

CDR3 DNA: TGTGCTAGTGGTTTCGTCGGTAGCGGGAGGTTTGGGGAGACCCAGTACTTC
CDR3 protein: CASGFVGSGRFGETQYF
J gene: TRBJ2-5
clone size: .
D gene: TRBD2
V gene: TRBV12-5
CDR3 length: 17

CDR3 DNA: TGTGCCAGCAGCCTGACCCGGGACAGGGAAACCGGGGAGCTGTTTTTT
CDR3 protein: CASSLTRDRETGELFF
J gene: TRBJ2-2
clone size: .
D gene: TRBD1
V gene: TRBV5-6
CDR3 length: 16

CDR3 DNA: TGTGCCAGCAGCCAAATGCCCGGAAATGAGCAGTTCTTC
CDR3 protein: CASSQMPGNEQFF
J gene: TRBJ2-1
clone size: .
D gene: .
V gene: TRBV3-1/TRBV3-2
CDR3 length: 13

CDR3 DNA: TGCGCCAGCAAAATTCAAGCCCAGTCTAGGTCCTTAGGGCAGTACTTC
CDR3 protein: CASKIQAQSRSLGQYF
J gene: TRBJ2-7
clone size: .
D gene: .
V gene: TRBV10-1
CDR3 length: 16

CDR3 DNA: TGTGCCAGCAGCGCATACAGGGGGACGGGTGAAAAACTGTTTTTT
CDR3 protein: CASSAYRGTGEKLFF
J gene: TRBJ1-4
clone size: .
D gene: TRBD1
V gene: TRBV7-2
CDR3 length: 15

CDR3 DNA: TGTGCCAGCAGGGGACAGGACTCCTACGAGCAGTACTTC
CDR3 protein: CASRGQDSYEQYF
J gene: TRBJ2-7
clone size: .
D gene: TRBD1
V gene: TRBV27
CDR3 length: 13

CDR3 DNA: TGTGCCAGCAGTTTATCGGCCAGGGGTGGCGAGCAGTACTTC
CDR3 protein: CASSLSARGGEQYF
J gene: TRBJ2-7
clone size: .
D gene: .
V gene: TRBV28
CDR3 length: 14

CDR3 DNA: TGTGCCAGCAGTTTAAGATGGCTTGATAATTCACCCCTCCACTTT
CDR3 protein: CASSLRWLDNSPLHF
J gene: TRBJ1-6
clone size: once
D gene: .
V gene: TRBV27
CDR3 length: 15

CDR3 DNA: TGTGCCAGCAGTGACCCAACGGGGAAGGACTATGGCTACACCTTC
CDR3 protein: CASSDPTGKDYGYTF
J gene: TRBJ1-2
clone size: .
D gene: .
V gene: TRBV25-1
CDR3 length: 15

CDR3 DNA: TGTGCCAGCAGCTTGGGGGGTTCACCCCTCCACTTT
CDR3 protein: CASSLGGSPLHF
J gene: TRBJ1-6
clone size: .
D gene: .
V gene: TRBV7-9
CDR3 length: 12

CDR3 DNA: TGTGCCAGCGCACGGGGGGGTAGCACAGATACGCAGTATTTT
CDR3 protein: CASARGGSTDTQYF
J gene: TRBJ2-3
clone size: .
D gene: TRBD2
V gene: TRBV18
CDR3 length: 14

CDR3 DNA: TGTGCCAGCAGCCCCGAGCGGGCCAGAGAGACCCAGTACTTC
CDR3 protein: CASSPERARETQYF
J gene: TRBJ2-5
clone size: .
D gene: .
V gene: TRBV6-2/TRBV6-3
CDR3 length: 14

CDR3 DNA: TGTGCCAGCAGACCGGACAGTACTAATTCACCCCTCCACTTT
CDR3 protein: CASRPDSTNSPLHF
J gene: TRBJ1-6
clone size: many
D gene: .
V gene: TRBV2
CDR3 length: 14

CDR3 DNA: TGTGCCAGCAGCTGGGGACAGAATAGCAATCAGCCCCAGCATTTT
CDR3 protein: CASSWGQNSNQPQHF
J gene: TRBJ1-5
clone size: .
D gene: TRBD1
V gene: TRBV11-2
CDR3 length: 15

CDR3 DNA: TGTGCCAGCAGGACAGGCTCGGGGAGGGCTTTCTTT
CDR3 protein: CASRTGSGRAFF
J gene: TRBJ1-1
clone size: few
D gene: .
V gene: TRBV28
CDR3 length: 12

CDR3 DNA: TGCGCCAGCAGTCAACCAGCCTCCTACGAGCAGTACTTC
CDR3 protein: CASSQPASYEQYF
J gene: TRBJ2-7
clone size: .
D gene: .
V gene: TRBV23-1
CDR3 length: 13

CDR3 DNA: TGTGCCAGCAGCACCCAGGTAGGGATGAACACTGAAGCTTTCTTT
CDR3 protein: CASSTQVGMNTEAFF
J gene: TRBJ1-1
clone size: .
D gene: .
V gene: TRBV7-2
CDR3 length: 15

CDR3 DNA: TGTGCCTGGAGTGTGGGGAACGCAGGGAATGAAAAACTGTTTTTT
CDR3 protein: CAWSVGNAGNEKLFF
J gene: TRBJ1-4
clone size: .
D gene: .
V gene: TRBV30
CDR3 length: 15

CDR3 DNA: TGTGCCAGCAGTTTACCGCCGGGACAGGGGGTTCGTGGCTACACCTTC
CDR3 protein: CASSLPPGQGVRGYTF
J gene: TRBJ1-2
clone size: .
D gene: TRBD1
V gene: TRBV28
CDR3 length: 16

CDR3 DNA: TGTGCCAGCAGCCTTTCAACACAGGGAAATGAAAAACTGTTTTTT
CDR3 protein: CASSLSTQGNEKLFF
J gene: TRBJ1-4
clone size: .
D gene: .
V gene: TRBV4-2
CDR3 length: 15

CDR3 DNA: TGTGCCAGCAGCGACCGGACAGCTCAGCCCCAGCATTTT
CDR3 protein: CASSDRTAQPQHF
J gene: TRBJ1-5
clone size: .
D gene: .
V gene: TRBV7-2
CDR3 length: 13

CDR3 DNA: TGTGCCAGCAGTTTAATTGGACAGGGCGAAAAACTGTTTTTT
CDR3 protein: CASSLIGQGEKLFF
J gene: TRBJ1-4
clone size: .
D gene: TRBD1
V gene: TRBV27
CDR3 length: 14

CDR3 DNA: TGTGCCAGCAGCGTGACAGGGATAGCCTACGAGCAGTACTTC
CDR3 protein: CASSVTGIAYEQYF
J gene: TRBJ2-7
clone size: .
D gene: TRBD1
V gene: TRBV9
CDR3 length: 14

CDR3 DNA: TGCAGTGCTGATGACTATGGCTACACCTTC
CDR3 protein: CSADDYGYTF
J gene: TRBJ1-2
clone size: .
D gene: .
V gene: TRBV20-1
CDR3 length: 10

CDR3 DNA: TGTGCCAGCAGTGGGCAGGGACTCTGGGTTTATGGCTACACCTTC
CDR3 protein: CASSGQGLWVYGYTF
J gene: TRBJ1-2
clone size: .
D gene: .
V gene: TRBV2
CDR3 length: 15